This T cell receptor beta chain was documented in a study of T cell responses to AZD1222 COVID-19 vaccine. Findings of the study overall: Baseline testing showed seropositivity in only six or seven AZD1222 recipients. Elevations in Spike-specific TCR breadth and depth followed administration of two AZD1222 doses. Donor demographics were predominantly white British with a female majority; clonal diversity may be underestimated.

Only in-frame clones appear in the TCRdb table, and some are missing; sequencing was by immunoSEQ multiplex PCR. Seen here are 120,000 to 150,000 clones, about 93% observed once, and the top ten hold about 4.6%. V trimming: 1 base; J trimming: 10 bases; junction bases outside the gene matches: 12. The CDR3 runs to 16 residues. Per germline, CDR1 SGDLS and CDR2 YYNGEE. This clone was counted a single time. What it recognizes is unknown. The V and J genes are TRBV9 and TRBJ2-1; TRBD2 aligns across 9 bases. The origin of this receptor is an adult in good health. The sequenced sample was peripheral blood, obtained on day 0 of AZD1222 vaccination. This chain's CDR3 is CASSVRREGLSREQFF. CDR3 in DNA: TGTGCCAGCAGCGTAAGGCGGGAGGGACTATCAAGGGAGCAGTTCTTC.